This T cell receptor (beta chain) was captured by sequencing in a study of T cell clonotyping in hematopoietic cell transplantation. General observations from the study: After transplant, recipient diversity fell while pathologically expanded clonotypes grew through day 180. At the given depth, recipient repertoires were over 95% de novo clonotypes. Without cell sorting, CD4 versus CD8 contributions remain unresolved.

Germline V gene data show CDR1 as LNHDA and CDR2 as SQIVND (reference sequence). This CDR3 has 16 amino acids. V dropped 5 bases and J dropped 9 bases, with 23 bases sitting between them. Method: immunoSEQ multiplex PCR; TCRdb's copy keeps in-frame clones and lacks some. The sample lists about 9,400 clones; approximately 79% were seen once. A few counts support this clone. Antigen specificity is unknown. Recipients were bled about 28 days pretransplant and at posttransplant days 30, 100, 180. Material: PBMCs, obtained 180 days after allogeneic stem cell transplant. This clonotype was obtained from a male patient between 40 and 50 years old who had an allogeneic stem cell transplant from a related donor, so the T cells may come from the graft donor. Some clones in this sample may be carry-over from other donors' samples. The chain carries TRBV19 and TRBJ2-1; possible D gene TRBD1, 7 bases. This chain's CDR3 is CASSGRGQVTGSEQFF. Here the CDR3 DNA reads TGTGCCAGTAGTGGACGGGGGCAGGTGACAGGGAGTGAGCAGTTCTTC.